The rows below give T cell receptor beta chains drawn from one sample of a study of PD-1 blockade in classical Hodgkin lymphoma. Sequencing was performed with immunoSEQ multiplex PCR; in TCRdb, only in-frame clones are kept and a portion is missing. This table holds tens of thousands of clones, about 88% found once. The sample in question was peripheral blood mononuclear cells (PBMCs), obtained before the second cycle of nivolumab. These receptors were collected from a human donor with classical Hodgkin lymphoma. Each CDR3 is given with its conserved first and last residue. D genes are given only for firm matches. Size is stated for part of the rows, as once, few or many counts, or as a class when the clone is expanded.

D gene: -
clone size: once
J gene: TRBJ1-5
V gene: TRBV6-1
CDR3 DNA: TGTGCCACAAGGCGAGAGGGCAATCAGCCCCAGCATTTT
CDR3 protein: CATRREGNQPQHF

D gene: -
clone size: -
J gene: TRBJ2-7
V gene: TRBV5-1
CDR3 DNA: TGCGCCAGTCAAATCGAAGTGGGGGCCTCCTACGAGCAGTACTTC
CDR3 protein: CASQIEVGASYEQYF

D gene: TRBD1
clone size: -
J gene: TRBJ2-2
V gene: TRBV4-1
CDR3 DNA: TGCGCCAGCAGCCAGAACCAACAGGGGACCGGGGAGCTGTTTTTT
CDR3 protein: CASSQNQQGTGELFF

D gene: -
clone size: -
J gene: TRBJ1-1
V gene: TRBV19
CDR3 DNA: TGTGCCAGTAGTATAGCTGGGGGTTACGCTGAAGCTTTCTTT
CDR3 protein: CASSIAGGYAEAFF

D gene: TRBD1
clone size: -
J gene: TRBJ2-7
V gene: TRBV6-1
CDR3 DNA: TGTGCCAGCAGTCACCCGGGACAGGGGGCCTACGAGCAGTACTTC
CDR3 protein: CASSHPGQGAYEQYF

D gene: TRBD1
clone size: few
J gene: TRBJ1-1
V gene: TRBV4-2
CDR3 DNA: TGTGCCAGCAGCCAAGGAGGGGGCAGGGCGGGCACTGAAGCTTTCTTT
CDR3 protein: CASSQGGGRAGTEAFF

D gene: -
clone size: -
J gene: TRBJ1-4
V gene: TRBV5-6
CDR3 DNA: TGTGCCAGCAGCACGAGGGCTTTTAATGAAAAACTGTTTTTT
CDR3 protein: CASSTRAFNEKLFF

D gene: TRBD1
clone size: once
J gene: TRBJ2-7
V gene: TRBV27
CDR3 DNA: TGTGCCAGCAGTTACGCAGGGGGCGTCTACGAGCAGTACTTC
CDR3 protein: CASSYAGGVYEQYF

D gene: TRBD1
clone size: -
J gene: TRBJ2-7
V gene: TRBV7-9
CDR3 DNA: TGTGCCAGCAGCTTAGTTGGACAGGGGGCAGAGCAGTACTTC
CDR3 protein: CASSLVGQGAEQYF

D gene: -
clone size: few
J gene: TRBJ1-1
V gene: TRBV11-2
CDR3 DNA: TGTGCCAGCAGCTCATCCTCCGGGACGGGAGAAGCTTTCTTT
CDR3 protein: CASSSSSGTGEAFF

D gene: TRBD1
clone size: -
J gene: TRBJ1-1
V gene: TRBV6-5
CDR3 DNA: TGTGCCAGCAGTCTAGGACAGGACCGAACTGAAGCTTTCTTT
CDR3 protein: CASSLGQDRTEAFF

D gene: TRBD2
clone size: once
J gene: TRBJ2-1
V gene: TRBV9
CDR3 DNA: TGTGCCAGCAGCCCTCTCGGGACTAGCGGGAGAGTTGAGCAGTTCTTC
CDR3 protein: CASSPLGTSGRVEQFF

D gene: TRBD2
clone size: -
J gene: TRBJ2-5
V gene: TRBV6-4
CDR3 DNA: TGTGCCAGCAGTGGGTCTAGCGGGGGGAAGGAAGAGACCCAGTACTTC
CDR3 protein: CASSGSSGGKEETQYF

D gene: -
clone size: -
J gene: TRBJ2-7
V gene: TRBV19
CDR3 DNA: TGTGCCAGTAGTATAGTCCGGGGTGAGCAGTACTTC
CDR3 protein: CASSIVRGEQYF

D gene: TRBD2
clone size: -
J gene: TRBJ2-7
V gene: TRBV5-4
CDR3 DNA: TGTGCCAGCAGCGACCGACTAGCGGGAGGGCCTTGGGGTTTCGACGAGCAGTACTTC
CDR3 protein: CASSDRLAGGPWGFDEQYF

D gene: TRBD1
clone size: -
J gene: TRBJ2-3
V gene: TRBV9
CDR3 DNA: TGTGCCAGCAGCGTAGGAAGGTCAGGGGGCGGGAGCACAGATACGCAGTATTTT
CDR3 protein: CASSVGRSGGGSTDTQYF

D gene: TRBD1
clone size: once
J gene: TRBJ1-2
V gene: TRBV28
CDR3 DNA: TGTGCCAGCAGTTTGGGACAGTATGGCTACACCTTC
CDR3 protein: CASSLGQYGYTF

D gene: TRBD2
clone size: -
J gene: TRBJ2-1
V gene: TRBV2
CDR3 DNA: TGTGCCAGCAGTGACGGGACTAGCGGGAGAGGTAGGAATGAGCAGTTCTTC
CDR3 protein: CASSDGTSGRGRNEQFF

D gene: TRBD1
clone size: -
J gene: TRBJ1-2
V gene: TRBV28
CDR3 DNA: TGTGCCAGCAGTTTCAGGACAGGGGGACGTAGTGGCTACACCTTC
CDR3 protein: CASSFRTGGRSGYTF

D gene: -
clone size: -
J gene: TRBJ1-5
V gene: TRBV6-5
CDR3 DNA: TGTGCCAGCAGTTTAAAATTCCAGGGGAGTCAGCCCCAGCATTTT
CDR3 protein: CASSLKFQGSQPQHF

D gene: TRBD1
clone size: -
J gene: TRBJ2-1
V gene: TRBV30
CDR3 DNA: TGTGCCTGGAGACGTAGAGGACAGGGAGAGCAGTTCTTC
CDR3 protein: CAWRRRGQGEQFF

D gene: TRBD1
clone size: -
J gene: TRBJ1-4
V gene: TRBV6-1
CDR3 DNA: TGTGCCAGCAGTCGGACAGGGGGAGTAATTGAAAAACTGTTTTTT
CDR3 protein: CASSRTGGVIEKLFF

D gene: TRBD2
clone size: -
J gene: TRBJ2-3
V gene: TRBV5-1
CDR3 DNA: TGCGCCAGCAGACTGGGACTAGCGGGAACCAGCTATAGCACAGATACGCAGTATTTT
CDR3 protein: CASRLGLAGTSYSTDTQYF

D gene: -
clone size: -
J gene: TRBJ2-1
V gene: TRBV5-4
CDR3 DNA: TGTGCCAGCAGCCCGGGTGGGGGTTTTATGAGGAATGAGCAGTTCTTC
CDR3 protein: CASSPGGGFMRNEQFF

D gene: -
clone size: -
J gene: TRBJ1-5
V gene: TRBV7-9
CDR3 DNA: TGTGCCAGCAGCTTAGGGATTCAGCCCCAGCATTTT
CDR3 protein: CASSLGIQPQHF

D gene: -
clone size: -
J gene: TRBJ1-5
V gene: TRBV28
CDR3 DNA: TGTGCCAGCAGTACTGGTCCCAAGGTTAGCAATCAGCCCCAGCATTTT
CDR3 protein: CASSTGPKVSNQPQHF

D gene: -
clone size: -
J gene: TRBJ2-5
V gene: TRBV7-9
CDR3 DNA: TGTGCCAGCAGCTTATCCGGGTGGGCCCAAGAGACCCAGTACTTC
CDR3 protein: CASSLSGWAQETQYF